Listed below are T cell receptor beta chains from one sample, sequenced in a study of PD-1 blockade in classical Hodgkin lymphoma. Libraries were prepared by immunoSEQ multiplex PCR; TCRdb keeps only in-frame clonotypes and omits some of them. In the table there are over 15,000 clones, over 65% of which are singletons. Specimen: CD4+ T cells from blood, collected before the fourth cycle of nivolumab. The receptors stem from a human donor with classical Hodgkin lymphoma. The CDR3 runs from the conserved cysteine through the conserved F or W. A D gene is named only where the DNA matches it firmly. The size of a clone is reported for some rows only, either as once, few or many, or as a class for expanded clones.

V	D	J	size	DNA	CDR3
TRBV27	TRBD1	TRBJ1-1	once	TGTGCCAGCAGGGGGGGGATGGACAGGAAAGCTTTCTTT	CASRGGMDRKAFF
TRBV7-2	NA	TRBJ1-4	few	TGTGCCAGCAGCTTAAATCGGTTTGGTGTGCGGCCAGCTAATGAAAAACTGTTTTTT	CASSLNRFGVRPANEKLFF
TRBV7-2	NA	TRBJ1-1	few	TGTGCCAGCAGCGCCAACCGGGGAAACACTGAAGCTTTCTTT	CASSANRGNTEAFF
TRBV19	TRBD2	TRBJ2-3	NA	TGTGCCAGTAGTATCCCAGCGGGGAGCACAGATACGCAGTATTTT	CASSIPAGSTDTQYF
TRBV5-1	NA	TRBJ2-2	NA	TGCGCCAGCAGCTTGGCTTTTTTGGAAACCGGGGAGCTGTTTTTT	CASSLAFLETGELFF
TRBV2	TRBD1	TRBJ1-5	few	TGTGCCAGCAGTTTGATCGGACAGGGGGCAATGAGCAATCAGCCCCAGCATTTT	CASSLIGQGAMSNQPQHF
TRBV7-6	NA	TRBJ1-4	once	TGTGCCAGCAGCTTAGTCCCCAGCCTAGGGCTCGCAACTAATGAAAAACTGTTTTTT	CASSLVPSLGLATNEKLFF
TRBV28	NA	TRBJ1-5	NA	TGTGCCAGCAGTTTCCCTTATAGCAATCAGCCCCAGCATTTT	CASSFPYSNQPQHF
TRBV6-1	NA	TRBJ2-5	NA	TGTGCCAGCAGGGACACAGGGCTGCAAGAGACCCAGTACTTC	CASRDTGLQETQYF
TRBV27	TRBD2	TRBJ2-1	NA	TGTGCCAGCACTCAAAGGACTAGCGGGTTTCCAAACTACAATGAGCAGTTCTTC	CASTQRTSGFPNYNEQFF